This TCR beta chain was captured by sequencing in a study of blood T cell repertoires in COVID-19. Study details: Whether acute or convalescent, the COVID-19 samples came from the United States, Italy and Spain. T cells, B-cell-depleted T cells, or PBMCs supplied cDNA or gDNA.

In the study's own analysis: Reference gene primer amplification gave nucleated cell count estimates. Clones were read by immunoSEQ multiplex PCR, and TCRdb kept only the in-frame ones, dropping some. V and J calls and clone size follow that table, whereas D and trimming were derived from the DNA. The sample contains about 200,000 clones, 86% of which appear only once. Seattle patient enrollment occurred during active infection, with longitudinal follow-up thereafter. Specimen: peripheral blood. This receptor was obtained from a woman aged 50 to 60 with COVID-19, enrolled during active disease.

The DNA for the CDR3 is TGTGCCAGCAGGTCTCTACAGGGTCTCTATGGCTACACCTTC. It codes for CASRSLQGLYGYTF. This chain uses TRBV6-5 with TRBJ1-2; a weak D match, TRBD1 (6 bases). V shed 6 bases and J shed 4 bases, with 15 bases lying between them. Germline CDR1 MNHEY, CDR2 SVGAGI. The length of the CDR3 is 14 residues.